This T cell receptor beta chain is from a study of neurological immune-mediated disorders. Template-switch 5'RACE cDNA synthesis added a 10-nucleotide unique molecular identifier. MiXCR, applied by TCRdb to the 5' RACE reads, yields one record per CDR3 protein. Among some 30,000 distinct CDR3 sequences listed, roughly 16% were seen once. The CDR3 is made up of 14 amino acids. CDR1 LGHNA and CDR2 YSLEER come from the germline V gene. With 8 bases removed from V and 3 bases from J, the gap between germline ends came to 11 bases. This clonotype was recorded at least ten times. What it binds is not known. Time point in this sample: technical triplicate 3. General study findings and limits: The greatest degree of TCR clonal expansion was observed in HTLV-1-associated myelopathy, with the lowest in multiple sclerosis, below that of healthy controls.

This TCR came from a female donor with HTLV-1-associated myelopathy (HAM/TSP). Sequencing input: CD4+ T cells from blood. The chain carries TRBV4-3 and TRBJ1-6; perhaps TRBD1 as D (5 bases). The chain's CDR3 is CASRDGYYNSPLHF. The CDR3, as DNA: TGCGCCAGCCGGGACGGATACTATAATTCACCCCTCCACTTT.